This T cell receptor (beta chain) originates from a study of post-analysis software for immune sequencing data. General study points: Five TRBV segments, including TRBV5-6, TRBV5-1 and TRBV20-1, were more frequent in patients than controls. Compared against controls, patients with multiple sclerosis displayed significantly lower normalized Chao1 diversity.

Germline V lookup: CDR1 SGHDT, CDR2 YYEEEE. V dropped 0 bases and J dropped 5 bases, with 15 bases sitting between them. The CDR3 loop spans 16 amino acids. Incorporated into the TCR beta cDNA libraries were unique molecular identifiers, which served to reduce PCR and sequencing biases. Input of about 0.9 to 10 million T cells yielded a few hundred thousand cDNA molecules. MiXCR was run by TCRdb on the PCR reads, yielding one entry per CDR3 protein. The sample contains around 440,000 distinct CDR3 sequences, around 40% of which appear only once. This clonotype was seen only a few times. Antigen specificity is unknown.

The sequence was obtained from a girl aged 10-17 years with multiple sclerosis. Sequencing input: blood. The chain employs TRBV5-6 and TRBJ2-1; the D gene is possibly TRBD1 (6 bases). The CDR3 sequence is CASSLVKLGDNNEQFF. In nucleotides, the CDR3 is TGTGCCAGCAGCTTGGTAAAGTTAGGGGACAACAATGAGCAGTTCTTC.